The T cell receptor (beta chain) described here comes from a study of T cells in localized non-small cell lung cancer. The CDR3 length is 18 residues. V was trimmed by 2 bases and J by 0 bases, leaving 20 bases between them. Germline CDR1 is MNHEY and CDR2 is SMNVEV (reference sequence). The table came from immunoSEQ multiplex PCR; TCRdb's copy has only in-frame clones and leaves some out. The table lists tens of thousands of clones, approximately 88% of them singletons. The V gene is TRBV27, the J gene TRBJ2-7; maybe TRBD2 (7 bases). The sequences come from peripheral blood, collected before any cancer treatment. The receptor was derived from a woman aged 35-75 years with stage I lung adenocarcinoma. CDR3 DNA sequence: TGTGCCAGCAGTTTAAGGGGGTCGTGGCGGGGGAGCTCCTACGAGCAGTACTTC. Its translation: CASSLRGSWRGSSYEQYF.